The 31 T cell receptor beta chains in this list originate from one sample, sequenced in a study of blood T cell repertoires in COVID-19 (TCRdb year 2020). Libraries were prepared through the immunoSEQ multiplex PCR assay. The source is immuneACCESS, and TCRdb retained only in-frame sequences with V and J called. Part of the clones is not carried over; for the studies checked, unresolved V genes explain less than half of this, and the remainder is unexplained. Present in this sample are 200,000 to 250,000 clones, roughly 88% of which were seen just once. The ten largest clones capture 10% to 15% of the sample. Sequenced sample: peripheral blood. These TCRs come from an older man with acute or convalescent COVID-19.

This chain joins TRBV3-1 (or the pseudogene TRBV3-2) and TRBJ1-4; TRBD1 might be the D (6 bases). V shed 4 bases and J shed 7 bases, with 13 bases lying between them. Germline values: CDR1 LGHDT, CDR2 YNNKEL (reference sequence). This CDR3 has 14 residues. As DNA, the CDR3 is TGTGCCAGCAGCCCCGGGACAACCACTGAAAAACTGTTTTTT. Translating gives CASSPGTTTEKLFF.

V and J are TRBV10-3 and TRBJ2-2, with D maybe TRBD2 (6 bases). The CDR3 length is 15 residues. Trimming took off 11 bases at V and 0 bases at J, with 16 bases between the two ends. The germline CDR1 and CDR2 sequences are ENHRY and SYGVKD. The CDR3 spells CAHQREAANTGELFF. CDR3 DNA: TGTGCCCATCAGAGGGAGGCAGCGAACACCGGGGAGCTGTTTTTT.

This clone was seen once. Other nucleotide sequences from this sample produce the same CDR3. The CDR3 sequence: CASSFGGSSYNEQFF. The CDR3 region has the DNA TGTGCCAGCAGTTTTGGGGGGAGCTCCTACAATGAGCAGTTCTTC. This rearrangement joins TRBV28 to TRBJ2-1; D is perhaps TRBD2 (6 bases). The germline V gene encodes CDR1 MDHEN and CDR2 SYDVKM. The CDR3 has 15 residues. V was cut by 3 bases and J by 0 bases, with 9 bases left in between.

Only one count was recorded for this clone. The chain employs TRBV24-1 and TRBJ2-3, with TRBD1 as a possible D gene (6 bases). This CDR3 has 16 amino acids. Germline V CDR1 and CDR2: KGHDR, SFDVKD. Trimming pared 2 bases from V and 6 bases from J, leaving 17 bases between. Here the CDR3 reads CATSDSNRDISDTQYF. In DNA form, the CDR3 reads TGTGCCACCAGTGATTCTAACAGGGACATCTCGGATACGCAGTATTTT.

The rearrangement joins TRBV5-1 to TRBJ1-5; the match to TRBD1 covers 8 bases. After removal of 5 bases from V and 7 bases from J, the junction contained 8 bases not matched to a gene. This CDR3 has 14 amino acids. Germline CDR1 SGHRS, CDR2 YFSETQ. The CDR3: CASSPDRGGQPQHF. For the CDR3, the DNA is TGCGCCAGCAGTCCCGACAGGGGTGGGCAGCCCCAGCATTTT.

This chain uses TRBV20-1 with TRBJ2-5, with D possibly matching TRBD2 (6 bases). The germline V gene has CDR1 DFQATT and CDR2 SNEGSKA (reference sequence). Between the trimmed V and J ends, which lost 3 bases and 7 bases, there was a span of 9 bases. CDR3 length: 11 residues. Written as DNA, the CDR3 is TGCAGTGCTAGCCCCGGGGGGACCCAGTACTTC. It yields the protein CSASPGGTQYF.

The chain uses TRBV21-1 and TRBJ1-2; the DNA was not compared with TRBD1, the D call given in the table. TRBV21-1 is termed a pseudogene. The CDR3 spans 14 residues. CDR3 nucleotide sequence: TGTGCCAGCAGGCATAAGGGGGCTCACTATGGCTACACCTTC. Translating gives CASRHKGAHYGYTF.

J is TRBJ1-5 and V is TRBV19; perhaps TRBD1 as D (5 bases). Germline CDR1 and CDR2: LNHDA and SQIVND (reference sequence). The CDR3 length is 13 residues. V lost 0 bases and J lost 9, with 9 bases in between. DNA of the CDR3: TGTGCCAGTAGTATAGATATAGACAGGCCCCAGCATTTT. Translated: CASSIDIDRPQHF.

The chain is built from TRBV3-1 (or the pseudogene TRBV3-2) and TRBJ1-3; TRBD1 agrees at 7 bases. Germline CDR1 LGHDT, CDR2 YNNKEL (reference sequence). The CDR3 spans 15 residues. The trim removed 0 bases at V and 2 bases at J, leaving 1 base unmatched. This chain's CDR3 is CASSQEDRAGNTIYF. CDR3 DNA sequence: TGTGCCAGCAGCCAAGAAGACAGGGCTGGAAACACCATATATTTT.

There are a few counts of this clone. V gene TRBV6-6 combines with J gene TRBJ1-1, with a tentative D call TRBD1 (6 bases). V was pared by 10 bases and J by 2 bases, with 14 bases between. The CDR3 runs to 13 residues. Germline assignment: CDR1 MNHNY and CDR2 SVGAGI (reference sequence). CDR3 nucleotide sequence: TGTGCCACCCAACTCGGGACAAACACTGAAGCTTTCTTT. Translated: CATQLGTNTEAFF.

J is TRBJ1-2 and V is TRBV28; D perhaps matches TRBD1 (5 bases). The CDR3 covers 13 residues. V lost 5 bases, J lost 4 bases, and 11 bases lay in between. Germline values: CDR1 MDHEN, CDR2 SYDVKM. CDR3 DNA sequence: TGTGCCAGCAGTGGGGGGAGGACCTATGGCTACACCTTC. The encoded protein is CASSGGRTYGYTF.

V gene TRBV9 combines with J gene TRBJ2-1, with TRBD1 matching 8 bases. Looked up from germline, CDR1 is SGDLS and CDR2 is YYNGEE. V shed 4 bases and J 4 bases; nucleotides not matched to a gene: 4. This CDR3 region has 14 residues. CDR3 residues: CASSQGDRYNEQFF. For the CDR3, the DNA is TGTGCCAGCAGCCAAGGGGACAGGTACAATGAGCAGTTCTTC. Based on the CDR3 plus reference TRBV9 and TRBJ2-1, the full variable domain is DSGVTQTPKHLITATGQRVTLRCSPRSGDLSVYWYQQSLDQGLQFLIQYYNGEERAKGNILERFSAQQFPDLHSELNLSSLELGDSALYFCASSQGDRYNEQFFGPGTRLTVL.

This sequence joins TRBV7-2 and TRBJ1-5, with 7 bases identical to TRBD1. V dropped 2 bases and J dropped 4; count of bases not matched to a gene: 5. CDR1 SGHTA and CDR2 FQGNSA come from the germline V gene. The CDR3 sequence is 15 residues long. This CDR3 is CASSLRQGSNQPQHF. The CDR3 DNA is TGTGCCAGCAGCTTAAGACAGGGATCGAATCAGCCCCAGCATTTT.

V usage is TRBV5-1 and J usage is TRBJ1-2, with a weak D call TRBD1 (6 bases). The CDR3 runs to 16 residues. Germline V lookup: CDR1 SGHRS, CDR2 YFSETQ. V shed 4 bases and J shed 9 bases, with 25 bases lying between them. The CDR3 is CASSTPTGLSPQRYTF. CDR3 nucleotides: TGCGCCAGCAGCACCCCGACAGGTCTCAGCCCGCAGCGCTACACCTTC.

The chain links TRBV6-6 to TRBJ2-7; D is unclear. V was pared by 8 bases and J by 6 bases, with 20 bases between. The CDR3 covers 14 residues. CDR1 and CDR2 from the germline V gene are MNHNY and SVGAGI (reference sequence). For the CDR3, the DNA is TGTGCCAGCGTCGGGTTCCGCTTTTCCCCCGAGCAGTACTTC. As protein: CASVGFRFSPEQYF.

This chain links TRBV5-4 with TRBJ2-3; TRBD2 aligns across 9 bases. The germline V gene encodes CDR1 SGHNT and CDR2 YYREEE (reference sequence). With V trimmed by 4 bases and J by 0 bases, 15 bases remained unmatched. This CDR3 contains 19 residues. The CDR3 here is CASSLGRASGATSTDTQYF. In nucleotides, the CDR3 is TGTGCCAGCAGCCTGGGTCGAGCTAGCGGGGCTACTAGCACAGATACGCAGTATTTT.

This clone was counted a single time. V is TRBV9 and J is TRBJ1-1; D might be TRBD1 (6 bases). The V gene's germline CDR1 is SGDLS and CDR2 YYNGEE. Trimming took off 4 bases at V and 0 bases at J, with 13 bases between the two ends. The CDR3 runs 15 residues. CDR3 nucleotide sequence: TGTGCCAGCAGCCGGGGAGGGACACTGAACACTGAAGCTTTCTTT. The encoded protein is CASSRGGTLNTEAFF.

The V call is TRBV19, the J call TRBJ2-1, with unresolved D. Trimming shortened V by 6 bases and J by 1 base, and 7 bases separated the two germline ends. The CDR3 has 13 amino acids. Germline loops: CDR1 LNHDA, CDR2 SQIVND (reference sequence). CDR3 in amino acids: CASSRVSYNEQFF. The DNA of the CDR3 is TGTGCCAGTAGCCGGGTTTCCTACAATGAGCAGTTCTTC.

The V and J genes are TRBV18 and TRBJ2-7; 9 bases are shared with TRBD1. V was clipped by 9 bases and J by 2 bases; unmatched bases: 5. CDR3 length: 13 residues. Germline loops: CDR1 KGHSH, CDR2 LQKENI. The CDR3 nucleotides read TGTGCCAGTACCGGGACAGGGACCTACGAGCAGTACTTC. It translates to CASTGTGTYEQYF.

V usage is TRBV10-3 and J usage is TRBJ1-6; 8 bases line up with TRBD1. Per germline, CDR1 ENHRY and CDR2 SYGVKD. Trimming cost V 6 bases and J 0 bases; bases outside gene matches: 7. The CDR3 length is 17 residues. This CDR3 is CAIRETGDASYNSPLHF. In DNA, the CDR3 is TGTGCCATCAGGGAGACAGGGGATGCCTCCTATAATTCACCCCTCCACTTT.

V is TRBV18 and J is TRBJ2-2; 8 bases are a match to TRBD2. Germline CDR1 KGHSH, CDR2 LQKENI. The J segment lost 0 bases and the V segment lost 4 bases, leaving 1 base of the junction unmatched. This CDR3 contains 15 residues. The CDR3 spells CASSRGLANTGELFF. The CDR3 DNA is TGTGCCAGCTCACGGGGACTAGCGAACACCGGGGAGCTGTTTTTT.

The CDR3 DNA reads as TGTGCCAGCAGCAACGTTGGGGGGAATGAGCAGTTCTTC. Its translation: CASSNVGGNEQFF. V gene TRBV5-6 combines with J gene TRBJ2-1; TRBD2 might be the D (6 bases). V was cut by 4 bases and J by 7 bases, with 12 bases left in between. Germline CDR1 reads SGHDT; CDR2 reads YYEEEE. The CDR3 spans 13 residues.

This clone is a singleton in its sample. The rearrangement joins TRBV28 to TRBJ1-2; the D is unclear. The CDR3 extends over 12 amino acids. Germline V lookup: CDR1 MDHEN, CDR2 SYDVKM. Trimming pared 9 bases from V and 1 base from J, leaving 9 bases between. CDR3 DNA: TGTGCCAGTGGGTCGGGTAACTATGGCTACACCTTC. As protein: CASGSGNYGYTF.

This clone was recorded once. This chain connects TRBV6-5 to TRBJ1-5; TRBD1 matches at 8 bases. The V and J ends lost 4 bases and 10 bases, in that order; junction bases with no gene match: 6. CDR1 MNHEY and CDR2 SVGAGI come from the germline V gene. The CDR3 has 13 amino acids. The CDR3 protein is CASSFVGTGPQHF. The CDR3, as DNA: TGTGCCAGCAGTTTTGTAGGGACAGGCCCCCAGCATTTT.

This clone was seen a single time. V and J are TRBV7-2 and TRBJ2-2; TRBD2 might be the D (6 bases). Deletions cut 4 bases from V and 6 bases from J, with 9 bases between. CDR1 and CDR2 from the germline V gene are SGHTA and FQGNSA. The CDR3 consists of 13 residues. The chain's CDR3 is CASSSRLAGELFF. The CDR3 nucleotides are TGTGCCAGCAGCTCCCGACTAGCCGGGGAGCTGTTTTTT. Together with reference TRBV7-2 and TRBJ2-2, the CDR3 gives the full variable domain: GAGVSQSPSNKVTEKGKDVELRCDPISGHTALYWYRQSLGQGLEFLIYFQGNSAPDKSGLPSDRFSAERTGGSVSTLTIQRTQQEDSAVYLCASSSRLAGELFFGEGSRLTVL.

V usage is TRBV29-1 and J usage is TRBJ2-5; D call uncertain. Trimming took off 7 bases at V and 5 bases at J, with 11 bases between the two ends. Germline V gene data show CDR1 as SQVTM and CDR2 as ANQGSEA. The CDR3 sequence is 11 residues long. Written as DNA, the CDR3 is TGCAGCGGCGAGCGTCAGGAGACCCAGTACTTC. Amino acids: CSGERQETQYF.

This clone was recorded once. An end of the junction does not agree with germline; a read error may underlie this. This chain connects TRBV5-1 to TRBJ2-2; D possibly corresponds to TRBD1 (5 bases). Germline loops: CDR1 SGHRS, CDR2 YFSETQ. The CDR3 is made up of 15 amino acids. The CDR3 nucleotides read TGCGCCGGCAGCCCGGACACCGCGAACACCGGGGAGCTGTTTTTT. Protein: CAGSPDTANTGELFF.

The rearrangement links TRBV7-2 to TRBJ1-2; D is possibly TRBD1 (5 bases). The V end lost 2 bases, the J end lost 7 bases, and 14 bases lay between the germline ends. Germline assignment: CDR1 SGHTA and CDR2 FQGNSA. This CDR3 comprises 14 residues. CDR3 coding DNA: TGTGCCAGCAGCTTAAGGCGCAGCGGGGGTGGCTACACCTTC. This sequence encodes CASSLRRSGGGYTF. Combining the CDR3 with reference TRBV7-2 and TRBJ1-2 gives the whole variable domain GAGVSQSPSNKVTEKGKDVELRCDPISGHTALYWYRQSLGQGLEFLIYFQGNSAPDKSGLPSDRFSAERTGGSVSTLTIQRTQQEDSAVYLCASSLRRSGGGYTFGSGTRLTVV.

V is TRBV6-5 and J is TRBJ1-1; D unclear. Trimming took off 6 bases at V and 0 bases at J, with 14 bases between the two ends. This CDR3 region has 15 residues. Germline V gene sequence: CDR1 MNHEY, CDR2 SVGAGI. CDR3 sequence reads: CASRPDGYMNTEAFF. DNA of the CDR3: TGTGCCAGCAGGCCCGACGGGTACATGAACACTGAAGCTTTCTTT.

The genes are TRBV6-4 and TRBJ2-3, with TRBD2 as a possible D gene (5 bases). Germline V gene data show CDR1 as MRHNA and CDR2 as SNTAGT. V lost 2 bases and J lost 4, with 19 bases in between. The length of the CDR3 is 17 residues. The CDR3 region is CASSDRTGSDGSDTQYF. CDR3 DNA sequence: TGTGCCAGCAGTGACAGGACGGGGTCTGATGGTTCAGATACGCAGTATTTT.

The V and J genes are TRBV5-6 and TRBJ2-5, with D possibly matching TRBD2 (6 bases). This CDR3 has 19 residues. Trimming left V 7 bases short and J 10 bases short, with 38 bases between. Per germline, CDR1 SGHDT and CDR2 YYEEEE. This CDR3 reads CASGGGIWTRDLGLRDQYF. The CDR3 region has the DNA TGTGCCAGCGGAGGCGGGATCTGGACGCGGGATCTGGGACTTCGGGACCAGTACTTC.